A selection of T cell receptor beta chains follows, all from one sample in a study of CD8 T cells in ankylosing spondylitis. TCRdb re-called the 5' RACE reads with MiXCR, one entry per CDR3 protein. The sample carries more than 650,000 distinct CDR3 sequences, 10% to 15% recorded once. The specimen sequenced was blood, either unsorted or a sorted T cell fraction (not recorded which). Every receptor here comes from a male donor with ankylosing spondylitis. The CDR3 runs from the conserved cysteine through the conserved F or W. The D gene is left open where the match is weak. Not all rows give a size; the values are once, few, many and, for expanded clones, a class.

TRBJ1-5	TRBV18	.	.	CASSPSAVQGTGQPQHF	TGTGCCAGCTCACCCTCCGCCGTTCAGGGTACGGGTCAGCCCCAGCATTTT
TRBJ2-4	TRBV7-2	.	many	CASSLASASSINIQYF	TGTGCCAGCAGCTTAGCTTCGGCTAGTAGTATAAACATTCAGTACTTC
TRBJ2-3	TRBV9	.	.	CASSVRVADTQYF	TGTGCCAGCAGCGTCCGGGTGGCAGATACGCAGTATTTT
TRBJ2-2	TRBV20-1	.	.	CSAEGGRGFTGELFF	TGCAGTGCCGAGGGGGGCCGAGGGTTCACCGGGGAGCTGTTTTTT
TRBJ2-1	TRBV14	.	few	CASSQRVHREQFF	TGTGCCAGCAGCCAAAGGGTCCATCGGGAGCAGTTCTTC
TRBJ1-2	TRBV5-6	TRBD1	few	CASSLLQGANVGYTF	TGTGCCAGCAGCCTACTTCAGGGGGCGAATGTAGGCTACACCTTC
TRBJ2-1	TRBV29-1	.	many	CSVGFEYNEQFF	TGCAGCGTTGGATTCGAGTACAATGAGCAGTTCTTC
TRBJ1-2	TRBV4-3	.	few	CASSQEEGKFYGYTF	TGCGCCAGCAGCCAAGAAGAAGGGAAGTTTTATGGCTACACCTTC
TRBJ2-5	TRBV20-1	.	many	CSAMNTAETQYF	TGCAGTGCTATGAACACGGCAGAGACCCAGTACTTC
TRBJ2-3	TRBV10-3	.	few	CATREDRSTDTQYF	TGTGCCACCCGGGAAGATCGTAGCACAGATACGCAGTATTTT
TRBJ2-3	TRBV10-2	.	many	CASAEGGWGFDTQYF	TGCGCCAGCGCCGAGGGGGGTTGGGGGTTCGATACGCAGTATTTT